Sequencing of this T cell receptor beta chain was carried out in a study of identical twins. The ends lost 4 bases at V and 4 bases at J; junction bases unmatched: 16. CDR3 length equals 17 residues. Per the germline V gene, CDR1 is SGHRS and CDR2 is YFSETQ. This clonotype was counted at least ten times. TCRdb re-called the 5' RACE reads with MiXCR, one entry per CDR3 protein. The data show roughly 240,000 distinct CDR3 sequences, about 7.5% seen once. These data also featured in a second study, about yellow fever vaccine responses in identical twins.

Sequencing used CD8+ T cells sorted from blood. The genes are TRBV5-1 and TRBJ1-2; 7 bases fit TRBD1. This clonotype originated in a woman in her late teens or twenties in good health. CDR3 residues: CASSPRGQVYTRYGYTF. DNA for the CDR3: TGCGCCAGCAGCCCTCGCGGACAGGTCTATACTCGCTATGGCTACACCTTC.